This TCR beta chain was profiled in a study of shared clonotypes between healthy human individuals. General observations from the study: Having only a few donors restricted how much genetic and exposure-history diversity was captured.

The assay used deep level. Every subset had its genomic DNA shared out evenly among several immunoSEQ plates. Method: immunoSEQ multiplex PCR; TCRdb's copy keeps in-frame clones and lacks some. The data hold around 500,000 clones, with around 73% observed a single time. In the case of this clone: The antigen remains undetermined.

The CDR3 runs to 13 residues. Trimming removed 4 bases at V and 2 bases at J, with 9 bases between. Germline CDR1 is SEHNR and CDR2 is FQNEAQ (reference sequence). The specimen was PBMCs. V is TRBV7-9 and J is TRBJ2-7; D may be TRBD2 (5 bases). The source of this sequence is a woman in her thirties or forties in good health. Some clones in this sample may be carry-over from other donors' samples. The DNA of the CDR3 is TGTGCCAGCAGCTCGGGGTCCCCCTACGAGCAGTACTTC. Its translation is CASSSGSPYEQYF.